This T cell receptor beta chain originates from a study of blood T cell repertoires in COVID-19. The wider study: Samples taken during acute and convalescent COVID-19 were collected in the United States, Italy and Spain. The analysed material was cDNA or gDNA that came from T cells, B-cell-depleted T cells, or PBMCs.

In the original workflow: Amplified reference gene primers provided the basis for estimating nucleated cell counts. Clones were read by immunoSEQ multiplex PCR, and TCRdb kept only the in-frame ones, dropping some. V, J and clone size were drawn from that table, and D and trimming were deduced from the DNA. The table has 450,000 or so clones, 89% seen once. The CDR3 extends over 17 amino acids. CDR1 is KGHSH and CDR2 is LQKENI in the germline V gene. V dropped 2 bases and J dropped 5; count of bases not matched to a gene: 11. Sequenced sample: peripheral blood. The clonotype was recovered from a man aged 18-30 years with COVID-19, enrolled during active disease. The chain joins TRBV18 to TRBJ1-2; 10 nucleotides match TRBD1. The CDR3 coding sequence is TGTGCCAGCTCACCAGGCGTGGTGAGACAGGGGGCATATGGCTACACCTTC. This translates into CASSPGVVRQGAYGYTF.